This T cell receptor beta chain was sequenced in a study of cytomegalovirus exposure and HLA in healthy donors. Some clones are missing from TCRdb's copy, which holds only in-frame ones; the method was immunoSEQ multiplex PCR. The sample yields 150,000 to 200,000 clones, about nine tenths seen once. The CDR3 is made up of 18 amino acids. V was pared by 7 bases and J by 4 bases, with 19 bases of the junction left unmatched. In germline, CDR1 is LGHNT, CDR2 FRNRAP. The sample was PBMCs. This sequence originates from a woman in her twenties or thirties in good health and CMV-seronegative. This chain connects TRBV12-5 to TRBJ1-1; 9 bases map to TRBD1. The CDR3 coding sequence is TGTGCTAGTGCCAACCTAGGGACAGGGCGTTGGGGTGGCACTGAAGCTTTCTTT. Translating it yields CASANLGTGRWGGTEAFF.